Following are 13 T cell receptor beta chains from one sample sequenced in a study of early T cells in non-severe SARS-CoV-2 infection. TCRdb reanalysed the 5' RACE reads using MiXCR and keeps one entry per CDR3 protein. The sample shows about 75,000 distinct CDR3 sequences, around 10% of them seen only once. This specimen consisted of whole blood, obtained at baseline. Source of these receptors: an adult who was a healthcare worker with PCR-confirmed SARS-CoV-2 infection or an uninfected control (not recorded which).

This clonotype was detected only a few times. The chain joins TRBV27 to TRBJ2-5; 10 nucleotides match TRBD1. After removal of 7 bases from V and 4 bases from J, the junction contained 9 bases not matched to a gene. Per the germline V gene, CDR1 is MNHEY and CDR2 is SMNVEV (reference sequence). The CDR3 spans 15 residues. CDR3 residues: CASNTGQGLIETQYF. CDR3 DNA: TGTGCCAGCAATACGGGACAGGGGCTGATAGAGACCCAGTACTTC.

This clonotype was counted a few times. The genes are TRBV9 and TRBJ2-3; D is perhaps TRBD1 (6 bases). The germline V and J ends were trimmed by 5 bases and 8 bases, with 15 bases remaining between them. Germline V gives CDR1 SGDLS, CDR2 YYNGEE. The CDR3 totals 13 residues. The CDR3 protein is CASSGALGGTQYF. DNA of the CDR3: TGTGCCAGCAGTGGAGCTTTAGGGGGTACGCAGTATTTT.

The CDR3 reads CASSLGQSGAGNTIYF. CDR3 DNA sequence: TGCGCCAGCAGCTTGGGCCAGTCGGGCGCTGGAAACACCATATATTTT. The J gene is TRBJ1-3, the V gene TRBV5-1; no firm D call. The V end lost 0 bases, the J end lost 2 bases, and 12 bases lay between the germline ends. Germline V gene data show CDR1 as SGHRS and CDR2 as YFSETQ. This CDR3 contains 16 residues.

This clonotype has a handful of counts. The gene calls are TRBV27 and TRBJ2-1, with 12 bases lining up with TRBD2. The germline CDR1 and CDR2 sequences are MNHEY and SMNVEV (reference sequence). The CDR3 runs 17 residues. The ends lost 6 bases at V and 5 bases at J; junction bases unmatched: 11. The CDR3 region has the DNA TGTGCCAGCAGCCTAGCGGGGGGGCCCAAGTTGCACAATGAGCAGTTCTTC. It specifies CASSLAGGPKLHNEQFF.

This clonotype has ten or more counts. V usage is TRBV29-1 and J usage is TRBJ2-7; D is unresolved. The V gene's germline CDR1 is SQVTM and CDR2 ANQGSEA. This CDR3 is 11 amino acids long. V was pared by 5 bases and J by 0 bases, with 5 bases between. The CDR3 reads CSVTSSYEQYF. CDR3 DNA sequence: TGCAGCGTTACCTCCTCCTACGAGCAGTACTTC.

DNA of the CDR3: TGTGCCAGCAGTTTGACAGGGAATCCCTACGAGCAGTACTTC. Protein product: CASSLTGNPYEQYF. This sequence joins TRBV6-5 and TRBJ2-7; 7 nucleotides agree with TRBD1. Losses at the gene ends were 4 bases for V and 2 bases for J; bases not matched to a gene: 5. The CDR3 runs 14 residues. CDR1 is MNHEY, CDR2 SVGAGI, per germline.

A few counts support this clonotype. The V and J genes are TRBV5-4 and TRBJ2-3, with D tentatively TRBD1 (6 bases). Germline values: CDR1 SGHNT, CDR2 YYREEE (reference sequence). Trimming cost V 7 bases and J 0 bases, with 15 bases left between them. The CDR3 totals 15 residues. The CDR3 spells CASRDPQGSTDTQYF. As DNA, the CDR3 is TGTGCCAGCCGAGATCCACAGGGTAGCACAGATACGCAGTATTTT.

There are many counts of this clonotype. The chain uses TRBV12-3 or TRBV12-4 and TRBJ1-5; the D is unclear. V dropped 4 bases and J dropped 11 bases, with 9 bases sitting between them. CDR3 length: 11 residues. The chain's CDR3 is CASSSQEAQHF. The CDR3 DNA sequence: TGTGCCAGCAGTTCCCAAGAAGCCCAGCATTTT.

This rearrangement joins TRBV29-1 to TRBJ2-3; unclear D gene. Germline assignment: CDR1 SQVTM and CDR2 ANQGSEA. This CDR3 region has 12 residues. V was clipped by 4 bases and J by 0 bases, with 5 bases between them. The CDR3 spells CSVGPSTDTQYF. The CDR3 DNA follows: TGCAGCGTTGGGCCTAGCACAGATACGCAGTATTTT.

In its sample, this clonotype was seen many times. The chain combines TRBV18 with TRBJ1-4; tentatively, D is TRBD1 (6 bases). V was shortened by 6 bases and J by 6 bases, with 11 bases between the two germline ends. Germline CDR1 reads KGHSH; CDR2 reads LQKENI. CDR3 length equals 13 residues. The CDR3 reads CASSLQGYEKLFF. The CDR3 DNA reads TGTGCCAGCTCGCTACAGGGATATGAAAAACTGTTTTTT.

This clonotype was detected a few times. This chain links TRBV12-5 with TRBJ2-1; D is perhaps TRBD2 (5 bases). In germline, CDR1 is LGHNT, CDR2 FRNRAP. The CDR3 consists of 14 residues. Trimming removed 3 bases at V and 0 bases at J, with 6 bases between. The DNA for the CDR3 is TGTGCTAGTGGTTTAGAGGGCTCCTACAATGAGCAGTTCTTC. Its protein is CASGLEGSYNEQFF.

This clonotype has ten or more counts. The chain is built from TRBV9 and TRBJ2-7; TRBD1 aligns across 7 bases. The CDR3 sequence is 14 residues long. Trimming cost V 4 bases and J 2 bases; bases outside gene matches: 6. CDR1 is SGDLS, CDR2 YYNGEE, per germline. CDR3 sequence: CASSPKTGTYEQYF. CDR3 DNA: TGTGCCAGCAGCCCGAAGACAGGGACCTACGAGCAGTACTTC.

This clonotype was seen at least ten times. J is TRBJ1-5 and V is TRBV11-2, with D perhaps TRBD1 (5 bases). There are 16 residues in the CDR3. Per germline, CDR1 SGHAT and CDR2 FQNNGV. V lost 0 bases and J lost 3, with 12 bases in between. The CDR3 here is CASSLDGGTYNQPQHF. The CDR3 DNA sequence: TGTGCCAGCAGCTTAGACGGGGGTACGTACAATCAGCCCCAGCATTTT. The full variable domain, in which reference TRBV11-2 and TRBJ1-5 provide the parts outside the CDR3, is EAGVAQSPRYKIIEKRQSVAFWCNPISGHATLYWYQQILGQGPKLLIQFQNNGVVDDSQLPKDRFSAERLKGVDSTLKIQPAKLEDSAVYLCASSLDGGTYNQPQHFGDGTRLSIL.